This note documents a single T cell receptor beta chain sequence. Antigen specificity is unknown. This sample stems from a study of CD8+CD57+ T cells in acquired aplastic anemia. Genomic DNA acted as the template from which TCR beta VDJ combination and CDR3 sequence profiling were carried out. TCRdb analysed the reads with MiXCR anew, one entry per CDR3 protein. The sample lists around 150,000 distinct CDR3 sequences, about 70% seen once, with 40% to 55% in the top ten. Germline loops: CDR1 MNHEY, CDR2 SVGAGI. V was pared by 4 bases and J by 5 bases, with 8 bases of the junction left unmatched. This CDR3 is built from 15 residues. Findings and caveats of the study: No significant patient-versus-control difference appeared in CD8+ Simpson's diversity.

The sequenced patients had an expansion of CD8+CD57+ cells seen by flow cytometry. Patients were therapy-naive when their blood was sampled. The sample consisted of sorted CD4+, CD8+, or CD8+CD57+ T cells (not recorded which) from PBMCs. The source is a human donor with aplastic anemia. V usage is TRBV6-5 and J usage is TRBJ2-5; 9 nucleotides agree with TRBD2. The CDR3 loop reads CASSLLRTSDETQYF. CDR3 DNA sequence: TGTGCCAGCAGTTTATTACGGACTAGCGACGAGACCCAGTACTTC.